The clone carrying this T cell receptor beta chain was counted many times. This sample was included in a study of blood T cells in healthy people across ages. Germline CDR1 is MNHEY and CDR2 is SVGAGI. This CDR3 has 12 amino acids. V gave up 6 bases and J gave up 2 bases, with 8 bases separating them. Primed by a sample-barcoded 5' primer and a J-beta primer mix, a second PCR proceeded for 7 to 11 cycles. MiXCR, run by TCRdb on the 5' RACE reads, gives a single entry per CDR3 protein. The top ten clones hold 3.7% of a sample with some 760,000 distinct CDR3 sequences, approximately 25% of them seen once. This sample also belongs to another study, concerning T cells of mothers and their children.

The TCR comes from a boy aged 5-17 years in good health. Source material: blood. This chain links TRBV6-5 with TRBJ2-7; D ambiguous. Here the CDR3 DNA reads TGTGCCAGCAGCTTGAATCCCTACGAGCAGTACTTC. This sequence encodes CASSLNPYEQYF.